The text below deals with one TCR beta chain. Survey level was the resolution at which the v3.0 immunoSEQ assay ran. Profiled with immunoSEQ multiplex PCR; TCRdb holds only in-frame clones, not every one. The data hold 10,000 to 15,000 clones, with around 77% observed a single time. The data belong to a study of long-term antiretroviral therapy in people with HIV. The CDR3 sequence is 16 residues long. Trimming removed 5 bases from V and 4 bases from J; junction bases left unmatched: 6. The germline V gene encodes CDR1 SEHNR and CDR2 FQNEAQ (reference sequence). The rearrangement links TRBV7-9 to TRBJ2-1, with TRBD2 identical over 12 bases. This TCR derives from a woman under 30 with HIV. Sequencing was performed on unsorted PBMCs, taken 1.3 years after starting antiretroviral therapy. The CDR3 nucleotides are TGTGCCAGCAGCACAGAACTAGCGGGGGGATACAATGAGCAGTTCTTC. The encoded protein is CASSTELAGGYNEQFF.